This TCR beta chain was sequenced during a study of T cell responses to AZD1222 COVID-19 vaccine. Whether given at about 4 or about 12 weeks, second doses were pooled. Study results and limitations: Donors, mostly white British, included more females; clonal diversity was possibly underestimated. Once two AZD1222 doses were given, Spike-specific TCR breadth and depth went up. The peak T cell response came first, and repertoires were sampled only after it.

The protocol was immunoSEQ multiplex PCR, while the TCRdb copy is restricted to in-frame clones and leaves out a portion. This sample has under 150,000 clones; approximately 90% occur once, and the top ten carry 1.9%. About this clone: Its target is not known.

This receptor was obtained from an adult who received the AZD1222 COVID-19 vaccine. The specimen was peripheral blood, collected 28 days after the second AZD1222 dose.

The CDR3 sequence: CASRRTGGYTF. CDR3 DNA: TGTGCCAGCAGGAGAACGGGCGGCTACACCTTC. This rearrangement joins TRBV7-9 to TRBJ1-2; D is uncertain. CDR3 length: 11 amino acids. Trimming left V 6 bases short and J 8 bases short, with 10 bases between. The germline V gene has CDR1 SEHNR and CDR2 FQNEAQ (reference sequence).